The present T cell receptor beta chain was sequenced within a study of blood T cells in healthy people across ages. Study-wide points: Without sorted subsets, naive and antigen-experienced compartments could not be conclusively compared. Roughly linearly, TCR beta diversity per million T cells fell as age increased.

Alongside a J-beta primer mix, a sample-barcoded 5' primer served in a second PCR lasting roughly 7 to 11 cycles. TCRdb re-called the 5' RACE reads with MiXCR, one entry per CDR3 protein. The sample contains 1.5 million to 2 million distinct CDR3 sequences, almost 35% of which appear only once. This CDR3 has 14 amino acids. Trimming removed 3 bases from V and 4 bases from J, with 12 bases in between. CDR1 is MGHRA, CDR2 YSYEKL, per germline. For this clonotype: Its specificity is not known.

Sequenced: blood. This sequence originates from a woman between 25 and 40 years old in good health. This chain uses TRBV4-1 with TRBJ1-1; D is unresolved. The CDR3 protein is CASSHSLGSTEAFF. CDR3 coding DNA: TGCGCCAGCAGCCATTCTTTGGGAAGCACTGAAGCTTTCTTT.